The clone carrying this T cell receptor (beta chain) was picked up a small number of times. All participating donors were Caucasian adults from Nashville, Tennessee. Germline values: CDR1 LNHNV, CDR2 YYDKDF (reference sequence). V was cut by 8 bases and J by 6 bases, with 14 bases left in between. The CDR3 spans 13 residues. This record belongs to a study of shared clonotypes between healthy human individuals. How the authors handled the data: In the immunoSEQ data, sequences were junction-only and lacked quality scores, so filtering differed. Profiled with immunoSEQ multiplex PCR; TCRdb holds only in-frame clones, not every one. The V and J calls and clone size come from that table; D and trimming were worked out from the DNA. Of 450,000 or so clones listed, 60% to 80% are singletons.

The receptor was isolated from a woman in her thirties or forties in good health. Some clones in this sample may be carry-over from other donors' samples. The sequenced sample consisted of PBMCs. The chain carries TRBV15 and TRBJ1-5; no clear D. CDR3 protein: CATGKDYGQPQHF. The CDR3, as DNA: TGTGCCACCGGGAAGGACTATGGTCAGCCCCAGCATTTT. The full variable domain, in which reference TRBV15 and TRBJ1-5 provide the parts outside the CDR3, is DAMVIQNPRYQVTQFGKPVTLSCSQTLNHNVMYWYQQKSSQAPKLLFHYYDKDFNNEADTPDNFQSRRPNTSFCFLDIRSPGLGDTAMYLCATGKDYGQPQHFGDGTRLSIL.